This T cell receptor (beta chain) was identified during a study of blood T cell repertoires in COVID-19. About the research overall: Donors in the United States, Italy and Spain gave samples during acute or convalescent COVID-19. Sources were T cells, B-cell-depleted T cells, or PBMCs; the material itself was cDNA or gDNA.

In the authors' methods: Estimation of nucleated cell counts relied on the amplification of reference gene primers. Generated by immunoSEQ multiplex PCR, the TCRdb table keeps only in-frame clones and is missing some. V and J calls plus clone size are reproduced from that table; the DNA served to infer D and trimming. The profile shows about 17,000 clones, 80% of them singletons. Trimming took off 3 bases at V and 4 bases at J, with 25 bases between the two ends. Germline CDR1 and CDR2: DFQATT and SNEGSKA (reference sequence). The CDR3 has 18 amino acids. Sequencing was done on a sample of peripheral blood. The chain uses TRBV20-1 and TRBJ1-5; D remains unclear. This receptor was identified in an elderly man with acute or convalescent COVID-19. This CDR3 is CSASSGGMARTINQPQHF. The CDR3, as DNA: TGCAGTGCTAGTTCAGGCGGGATGGCCAGAACTATTAATCAGCCCCAGCATTTT.